This passage covers 5 T cell receptor beta chains from one sample sequenced in a study of T cell repertoires in cytomegalovirus infection. One entry per CDR3 protein results from TCRdb running MiXCR on the reads. The sample contains hundreds of thousands of distinct CDR3 sequences, roughly 16% of which appear only once. Sequences were obtained from PBMCs. All receptors derive from a human donor in good health (CMV status not recorded). Some clones in this sample may be carry-over from other donors' samples.

This clonotype showed up just a few times. The chain is built from TRBV7-9 and TRBJ1-6, with 8 bases aligning to TRBD1. V dropped 4 bases and J dropped 7; count of bases not matched to a gene: 6. The CDR3 covers 15 residues. Germline V gene data show CDR1 as SEHNR and CDR2 as FQNEAQ (reference sequence). The CDR3 reads CASSSRTGSNSPLHF. In DNA form, the CDR3 reads TGTGCCAGCAGCTCAAGGACAGGGTCCAATTCACCCCTCCACTTT.

The gene calls are TRBV7-9 and TRBJ1-1; 9 bases are a match to TRBD1. The CDR3 runs 15 residues. Trimming at V came to 5 bases and at J to 5 bases, leaving 9 bases not matched to a gene. Germline V gene sequence: CDR1 SEHNR, CDR2 FQNEAQ (reference sequence). The CDR3 nucleotides are TGTGCCAGCAGCCTAAAGGGACAGGGCGGTACTGAAGCTTTCTTT. Its protein is CASSLKGQGGTEAFF.

V usage is TRBV18 and J usage is TRBJ2-5, with 8 bases matching TRBD1. This CDR3 comprises 15 residues. V gave up 3 bases and J gave up 2 bases; unmatched junction bases: 5. Per the germline V gene, CDR1 is KGHSH and CDR2 is LQKENI. This chain's CDR3 is CASSPTGGRQETQYF. As DNA, the CDR3 is TGTGCCAGCTCACCTACAGGGGGAAGACAAGAGACCCAGTACTTC. The variable domain in full, completed from reference TRBV18 and TRBJ2-5, reads NAGVMQNPRHLVRRRGQEARLRCSPMKGHSHVYWYRQLPEEGLKFMVYLQKENIIDESGMPKERFSAEFPKEGPSILRIQQVVRGDSAAYFCASSPTGGRQETQYFGPGTRLLVL.

This chain connects TRBV12-3 or TRBV12-4 to TRBJ1-5; 8 nucleotides align to TRBD1. V trimming: 4 bases; J trimming: 3 bases; junction bases outside the gene matches: 5. The CDR3 covers 15 residues. The CDR3 DNA is TGTGCCAGCAGTTACCTGGACAGGGCCAATCAGCCCCAGCATTTT. Its protein is CASSYLDRANQPQHF.

J is TRBJ2-5 and V is TRBV20-1; D is tentatively TRBD1 or TRBD2 (6 bases each). Trimming removed 2 bases at V and 1 base at J, with 17 bases between. Per germline, CDR1 DFQATT and CDR2 SNEGSKA (reference sequence). This CDR3 spans 16 amino acids. CDR3 in amino acids: CSARRPGAGGQETQYF. CDR3 sequence (DNA): TGCAGTGCTAGACGTCCGGGGGCAGGAGGCCAAGAGACCCAGTACTTC.